The sequence of this TCR beta chain was determined in a study of T cell repertoires in cytomegalovirus infection. TCRdb reprocessed the reads via MiXCR and lists one record per CDR3 protein. The table shows around 440,000 distinct CDR3 sequences, with approximately 11% occurring only once. In its sample, this clonotype was seen many times. The V gene's germline CDR1 is MDHEN and CDR2 SYDVKM. Trimming cost V 5 bases and J 0 bases; bases outside gene matches: 11. The CDR3 runs to 19 residues. Sequenced input: PBMCs. The chain recombines TRBV28 with TRBJ1-6; 9 nucleotides match TRBD1. The TCR was taken from a human donor in good health (CMV status not recorded). Some clones in this sample may be carry-over from other donors' samples. The CDR3 coding sequence is TGTGCCAGCAGTCTTCGGACAGGGGCCCAGATCTCCTATAATTCACCCCTCCACTTT. It yields the protein CASSLRTGAQISYNSPLHF.